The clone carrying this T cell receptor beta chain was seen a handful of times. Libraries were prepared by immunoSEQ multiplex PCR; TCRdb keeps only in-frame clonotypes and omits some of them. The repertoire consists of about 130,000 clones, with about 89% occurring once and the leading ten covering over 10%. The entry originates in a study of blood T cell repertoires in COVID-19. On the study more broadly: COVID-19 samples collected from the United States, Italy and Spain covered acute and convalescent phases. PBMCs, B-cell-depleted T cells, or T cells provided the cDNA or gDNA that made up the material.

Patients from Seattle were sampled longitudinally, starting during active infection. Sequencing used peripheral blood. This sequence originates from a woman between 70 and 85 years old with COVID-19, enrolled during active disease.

The CDR3 DNA is TGTGCCAGCAGTGAAGGCGTTCAGGGAAACTATGGCTACACCTTC. Its protein is CASSEGVQGNYGYTF. The chain carries TRBV2 and TRBJ1-2; tentative D call: TRBD1 (5 bases). This CDR3 is built from 15 residues. V was cut by 1 base and J by 2 bases, with 11 bases left in between. The germline V gene has CDR1 SNHLY and CDR2 FYNNEI.